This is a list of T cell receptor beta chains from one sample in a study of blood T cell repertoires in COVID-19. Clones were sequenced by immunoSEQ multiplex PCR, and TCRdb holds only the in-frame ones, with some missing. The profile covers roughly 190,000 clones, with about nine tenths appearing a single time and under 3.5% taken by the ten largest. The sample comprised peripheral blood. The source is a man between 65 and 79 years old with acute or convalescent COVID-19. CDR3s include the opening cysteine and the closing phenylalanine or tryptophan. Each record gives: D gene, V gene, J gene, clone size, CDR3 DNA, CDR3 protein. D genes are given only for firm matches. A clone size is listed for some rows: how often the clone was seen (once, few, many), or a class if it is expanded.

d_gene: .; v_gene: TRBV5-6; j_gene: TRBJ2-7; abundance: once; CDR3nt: TGTGCCAGCAGCTACGACTGGTCCTACGAGCAGTACTTC; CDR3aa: CASSYDWSYEQYF
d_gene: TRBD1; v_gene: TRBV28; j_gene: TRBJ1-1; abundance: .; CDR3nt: TGTGCCAGCAGTGCAGGACAGGGGGCGCGGGCTTTCTTT; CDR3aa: CASSAGQGARAFF
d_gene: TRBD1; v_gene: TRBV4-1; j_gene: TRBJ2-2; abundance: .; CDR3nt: TGCGCCAGCAGCTACGACAGGGAAACCGGGGAGCTGTTTTTT; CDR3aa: CASSYDRETGELFF
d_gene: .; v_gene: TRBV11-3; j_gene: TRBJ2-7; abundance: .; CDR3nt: TGTGCCAGCAGCTTGGGCCAAAGCTACGAGCAGTACTTC; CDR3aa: CASSLGQSYEQYF
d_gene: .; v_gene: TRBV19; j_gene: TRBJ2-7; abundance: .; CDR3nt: TGTGCCAGTAGTCCCGTGGGGAGCGACGAGCAGTACTTC; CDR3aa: CASSPVGSDEQYF
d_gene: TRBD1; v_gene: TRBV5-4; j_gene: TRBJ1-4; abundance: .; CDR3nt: TGTGCCAGCAGCTTGGGACAGGGTGAAAAACTGTTTTTT; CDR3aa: CASSLGQGEKLFF
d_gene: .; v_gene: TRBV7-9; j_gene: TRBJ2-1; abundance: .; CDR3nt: TGTGCCAGCAGCCTCTGGGGTAGCGGAACCTACAATGAGCAGTTCTTC; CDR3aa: CASSLWGSGTYNEQFF
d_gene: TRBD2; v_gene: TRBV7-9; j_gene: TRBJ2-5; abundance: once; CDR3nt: TGTGCCAGCAGTCGGACTAGCGGGATCGAGACCCAGTACTTC; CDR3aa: CASSRTSGIETQYF
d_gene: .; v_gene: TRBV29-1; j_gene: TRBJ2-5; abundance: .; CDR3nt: TGCAGCGTTGAAAAAGGGGGGGAAGAGACCCAGTACTTC; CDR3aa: CSVEKGGEETQYF
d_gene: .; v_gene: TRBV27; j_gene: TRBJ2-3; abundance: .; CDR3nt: TGTGCCAGCAGCACGGGGGGCAAGCAGTATTTT; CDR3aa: CASSTGGKQYF
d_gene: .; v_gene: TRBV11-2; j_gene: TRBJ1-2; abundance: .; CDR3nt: TGTGCCAGCAGCTTAGGGGGCCTGATCGTCGGCTACACCTTC; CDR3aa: CASSLGGLIVGYTF
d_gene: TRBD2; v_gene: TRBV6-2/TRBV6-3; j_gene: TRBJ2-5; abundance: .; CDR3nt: TGTGCCAGCAGTTCCCTAGCGGGGGGGGTCATGGAGACCCAGTACTTC; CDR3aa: CASSSLAGGVMETQYF
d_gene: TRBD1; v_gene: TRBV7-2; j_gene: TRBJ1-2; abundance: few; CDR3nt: TGTGCCAGCAGCAGACGGGAGGGGGCAGTTTCAGGCTACACCTTC; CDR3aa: CASSRREGAVSGYTF
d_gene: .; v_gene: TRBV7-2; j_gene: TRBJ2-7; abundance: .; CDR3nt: TGTGCCAGCAGCGACTCGGACAGCTACGAGCAGTACTTC; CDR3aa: CASSDSDSYEQYF
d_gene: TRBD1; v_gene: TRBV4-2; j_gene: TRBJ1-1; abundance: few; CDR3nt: TGTGCCAGCAGCCAATACAGGGGGGACACTGAAGCTTTCTTT; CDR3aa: CASSQYRGDTEAFF
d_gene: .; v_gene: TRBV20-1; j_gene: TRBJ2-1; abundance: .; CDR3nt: TGCAGTGCTAGTGGTAGAAGGTTCGGCGGGGTGAGCGATGAGCAGTTCTTC; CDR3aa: CSASGRRFGGVSDEQFF
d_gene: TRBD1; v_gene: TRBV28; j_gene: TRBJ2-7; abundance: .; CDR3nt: TGTGCCAGCAGTTTTCAGCCCAGGGGGCTTGAGCAGTACTTC; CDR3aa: CASSFQPRGLEQYF
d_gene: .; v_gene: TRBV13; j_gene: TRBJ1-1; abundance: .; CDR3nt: TGTGCCAGCAGCTTAGGGGGAGGCGCCCCCTATTCTGAAGCTTTCTTT; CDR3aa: CASSLGGGAPYSEAFF
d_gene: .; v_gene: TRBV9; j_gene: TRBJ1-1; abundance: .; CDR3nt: TGTGCCAGCAGCGTAGGTCCAGGGAACACTGAAGCTTTCTTT; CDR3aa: CASSVGPGNTEAFF
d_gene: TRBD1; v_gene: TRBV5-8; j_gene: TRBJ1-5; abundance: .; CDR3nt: TGTGCCAGCAGCTGGACAGGGAGCAATCAGCCCCAGCATTTT; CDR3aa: CASSWTGSNQPQHF
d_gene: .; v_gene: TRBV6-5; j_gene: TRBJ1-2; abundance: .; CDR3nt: TGTGCCAGCACCAGGGACACGCCCAACTATGGCTACACCTTC; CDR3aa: CASTRDTPNYGYTF
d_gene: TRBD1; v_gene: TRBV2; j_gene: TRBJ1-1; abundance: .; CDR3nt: TGTGCCAGCAGTGAGAGGGCAGGGGGCTCATCTGAAGCTTTCTTT; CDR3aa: CASSERAGGSSEAFF
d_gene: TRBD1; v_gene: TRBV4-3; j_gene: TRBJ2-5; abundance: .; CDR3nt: TGCGCCAGCAGCCAAGCTCGACAGGGCCAAGAGACCCAGTACTTC; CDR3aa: CASSQARQGQETQYF
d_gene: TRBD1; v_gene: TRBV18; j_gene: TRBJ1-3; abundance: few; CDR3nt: TGTGCCAGCTCACCGGACAGGGGTAATGGAAACACCATATATTTT; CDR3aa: CASSPDRGNGNTIYF
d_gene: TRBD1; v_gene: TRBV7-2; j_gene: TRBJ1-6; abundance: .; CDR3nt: TGTGCCAGCAGCTTAGTAGGGACAGGTGATTCACCCCTCCACTTT; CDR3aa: CASSLVGTGDSPLHF
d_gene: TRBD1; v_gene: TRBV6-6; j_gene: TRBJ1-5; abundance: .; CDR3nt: TGTGCCAGCAGCCCCCCAGGGGGCGATCAGCCCCAGCATTTT; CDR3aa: CASSPPGGDQPQHF
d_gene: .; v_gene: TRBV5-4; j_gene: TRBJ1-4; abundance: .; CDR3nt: TGTGCCAGCAGCTCACGGTGGACTAATGAAAAACTGTTTTTT; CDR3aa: CASSSRWTNEKLFF
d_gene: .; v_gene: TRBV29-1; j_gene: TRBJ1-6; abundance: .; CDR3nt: TGCAGCGTTGGTAGCTATAATTCACCCCTCCACTTT; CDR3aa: CSVGSYNSPLHF
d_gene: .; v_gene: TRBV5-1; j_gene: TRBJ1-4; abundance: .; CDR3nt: TGCGCCAGCGGTCCCACAGGGAGTGAAAAACTGTTTTTT; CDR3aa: CASGPTGSEKLFF
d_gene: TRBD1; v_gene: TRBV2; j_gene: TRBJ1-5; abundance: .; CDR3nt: TGTGCCAGCAAGTCAGGACAGGGCAATCAGCCCCAGCATTTT; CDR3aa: CASKSGQGNQPQHF
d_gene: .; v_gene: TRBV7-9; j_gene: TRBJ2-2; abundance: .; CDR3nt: TGTGCCAGCAGCTTAATTAGAGCGTTCCCCGGGGAGCTGTTTTTT; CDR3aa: CASSLIRAFPGELFF
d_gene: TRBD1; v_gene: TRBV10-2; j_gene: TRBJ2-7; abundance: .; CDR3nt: TGCGCCAGCACTCGGGACAGGGGGGCCTACGAGCAGTACTTC; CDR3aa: CASTRDRGAYEQYF
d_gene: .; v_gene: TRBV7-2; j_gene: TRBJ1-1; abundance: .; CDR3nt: TGTGCCAGCACCTTCGGCGCGGGGAGATTGAACACTGAAGCTTTCTTT; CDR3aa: CASTFGAGRLNTEAFF
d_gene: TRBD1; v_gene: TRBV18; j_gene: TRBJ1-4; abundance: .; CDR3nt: TGTGCCAGCTCAAGCCAGGGGGCTGGGACTAATGAAAAACTGTTTTTT; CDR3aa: CASSSQGAGTNEKLFF
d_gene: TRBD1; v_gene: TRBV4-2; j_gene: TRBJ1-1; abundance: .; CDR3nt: TGTGCCAGCAGCCGGGGACAGCCGAACACTGAAGCTTTCTTT; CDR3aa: CASSRGQPNTEAFF
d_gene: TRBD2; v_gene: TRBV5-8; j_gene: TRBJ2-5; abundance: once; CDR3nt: TGTGCCAGCAGCTGGGCACTAGCGGGAGGGCCCGAGACCCAGTACTTC; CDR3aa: CASSWALAGGPETQYF
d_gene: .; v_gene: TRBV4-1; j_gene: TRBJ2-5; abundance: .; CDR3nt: TGCGCCAGCAGCCAAGTATCCGGGGAAGAGACCCAGTACTTC; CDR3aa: CASSQVSGEETQYF
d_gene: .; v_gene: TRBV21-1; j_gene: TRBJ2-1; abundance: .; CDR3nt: TGTGCCAGCAGCAAACTCGGGGATGAGCAGTTCTTC; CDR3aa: CASSKLGDEQFF
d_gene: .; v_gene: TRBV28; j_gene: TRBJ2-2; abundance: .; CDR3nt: TGTGCCAGCAGCTTAACAAGGACAGCTTATAGCACCGGGGAGCTGTTTTTT; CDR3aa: CASSLTRTAYSTGELFF
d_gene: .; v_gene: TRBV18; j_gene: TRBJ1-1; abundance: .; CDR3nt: TGTGCCAGCTCACTGACACGGACACTTAACACTGAAGCTTTCTTT; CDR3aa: CASSLTRTLNTEAFF
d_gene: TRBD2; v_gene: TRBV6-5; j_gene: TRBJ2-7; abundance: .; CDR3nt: TGTGCCAGCAGGAGACCGACCGAGCGGGGCTACGAGCAGTACTTC; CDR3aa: CASRRPTERGYEQYF
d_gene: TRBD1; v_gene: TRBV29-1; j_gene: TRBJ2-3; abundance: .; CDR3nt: TGCAGCGTACGACAGGGTCCTAGCACAGATACGCAGTATTTT; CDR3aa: CSVRQGPSTDTQYF
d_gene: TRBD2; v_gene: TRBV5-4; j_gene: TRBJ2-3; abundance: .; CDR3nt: TGTGCCAGCAGCCCTAGCGGGAGCACAGATACGCAGTATTTT; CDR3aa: CASSPSGSTDTQYF
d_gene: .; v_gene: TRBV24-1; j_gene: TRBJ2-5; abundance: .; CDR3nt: TGTGCCACTCAGCAACTAGCATGGGAGACCCAGTACTTC; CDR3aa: CATQQLAWETQYF
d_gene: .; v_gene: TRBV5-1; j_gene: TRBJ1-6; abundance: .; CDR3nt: TGCGCCAGCAGCTTGGGAACAGGGAGTTACTCACCCCTCCACTTT; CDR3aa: CASSLGTGSYSPLHF
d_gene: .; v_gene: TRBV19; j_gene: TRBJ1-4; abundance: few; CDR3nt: TGTGCCAGTAGTAAATGGGCTACTAATGAAAAACTGTTTTTT; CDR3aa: CASSKWATNEKLFF
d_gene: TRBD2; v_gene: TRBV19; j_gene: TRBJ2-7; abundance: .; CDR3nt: TGTGCCAGTAGTGACTGGACTAGCGGATCCTACGAGCAGTACTTC; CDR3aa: CASSDWTSGSYEQYF
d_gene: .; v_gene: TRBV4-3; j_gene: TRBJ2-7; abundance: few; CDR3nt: TGCGCCAGCAGCCAACGTCTTATGGGGACCCGGGGGAATCCCTACGAGCAGTACTTC; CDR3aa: CASSQRLMGTRGNPYEQYF